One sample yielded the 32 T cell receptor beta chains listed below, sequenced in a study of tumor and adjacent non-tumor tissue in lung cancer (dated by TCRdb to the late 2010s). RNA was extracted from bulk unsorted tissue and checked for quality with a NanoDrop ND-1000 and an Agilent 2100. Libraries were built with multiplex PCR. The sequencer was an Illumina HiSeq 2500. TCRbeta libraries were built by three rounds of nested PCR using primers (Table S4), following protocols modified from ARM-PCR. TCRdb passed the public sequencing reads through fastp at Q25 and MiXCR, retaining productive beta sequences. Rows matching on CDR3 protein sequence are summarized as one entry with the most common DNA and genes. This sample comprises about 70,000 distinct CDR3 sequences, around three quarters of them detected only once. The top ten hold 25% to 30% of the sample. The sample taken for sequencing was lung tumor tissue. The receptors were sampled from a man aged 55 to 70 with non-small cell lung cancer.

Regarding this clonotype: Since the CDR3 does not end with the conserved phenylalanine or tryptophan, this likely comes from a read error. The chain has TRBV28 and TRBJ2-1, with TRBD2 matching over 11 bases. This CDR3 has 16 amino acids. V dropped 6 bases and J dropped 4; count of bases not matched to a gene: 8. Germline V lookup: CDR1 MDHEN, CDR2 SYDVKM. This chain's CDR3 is CASRPGLAEGYNEQFV. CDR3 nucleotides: TGTGCCAGCAGACCGGGACTAGCGGAGGGTTACAATGAGCAGTTCGTC.

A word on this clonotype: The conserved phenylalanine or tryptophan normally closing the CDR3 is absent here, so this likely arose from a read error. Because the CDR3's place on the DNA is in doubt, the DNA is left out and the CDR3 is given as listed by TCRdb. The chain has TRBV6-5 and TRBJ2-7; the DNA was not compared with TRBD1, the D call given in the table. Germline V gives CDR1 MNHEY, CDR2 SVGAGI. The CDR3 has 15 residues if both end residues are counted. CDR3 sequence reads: CASSYGAGQVYEQYL.

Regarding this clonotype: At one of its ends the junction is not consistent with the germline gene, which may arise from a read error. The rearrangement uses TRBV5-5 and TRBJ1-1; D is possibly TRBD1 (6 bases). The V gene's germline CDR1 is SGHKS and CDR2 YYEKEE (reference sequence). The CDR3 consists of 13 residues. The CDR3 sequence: CATSLQGHAEAFF. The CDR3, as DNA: TGTGCCACCAGCTTACAGGGACACGCTGAAGCTTTCTTT.

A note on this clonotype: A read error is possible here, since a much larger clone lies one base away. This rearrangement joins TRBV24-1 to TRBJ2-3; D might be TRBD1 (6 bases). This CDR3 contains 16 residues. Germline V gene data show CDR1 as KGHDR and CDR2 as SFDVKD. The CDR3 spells CATSDYGGRNTDMQYF. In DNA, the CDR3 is TGTGCCACCAGTGATTATGGGGGCCGGAACACAGATATGCAGTATTTT.

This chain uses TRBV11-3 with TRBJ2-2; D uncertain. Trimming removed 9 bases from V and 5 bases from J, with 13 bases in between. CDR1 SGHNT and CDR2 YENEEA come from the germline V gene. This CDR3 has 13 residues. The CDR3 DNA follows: TGTGCCAGAAGCGCAGACTTAACCGGGGAGCTGTTTTTT. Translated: CARSADLTGELFF.

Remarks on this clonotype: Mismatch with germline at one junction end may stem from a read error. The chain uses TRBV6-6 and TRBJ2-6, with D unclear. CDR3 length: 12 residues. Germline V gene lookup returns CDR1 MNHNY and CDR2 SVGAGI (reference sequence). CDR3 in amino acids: CVSKSGANVLTF. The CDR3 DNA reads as TGTGTCAGCAAGTCTGGGGCCAACGTCCTGACTTTC.

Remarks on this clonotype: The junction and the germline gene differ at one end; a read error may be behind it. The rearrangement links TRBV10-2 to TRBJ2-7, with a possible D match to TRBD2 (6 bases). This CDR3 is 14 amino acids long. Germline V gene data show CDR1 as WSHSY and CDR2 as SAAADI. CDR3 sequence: CASSDGGNSYEQYF. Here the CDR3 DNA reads TGTGCTAGCAGTGACGGAGGGAACTCCTACGAGCAGTACTTC.

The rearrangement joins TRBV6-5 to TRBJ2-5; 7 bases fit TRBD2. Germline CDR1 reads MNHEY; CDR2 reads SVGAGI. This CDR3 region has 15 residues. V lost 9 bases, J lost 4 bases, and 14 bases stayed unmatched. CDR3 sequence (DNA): TGTGCCAGTTCTCCCGGTCGGACTAGGGGAGAGACCCAGTACTTC. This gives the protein CASSPGRTRGETQYF.

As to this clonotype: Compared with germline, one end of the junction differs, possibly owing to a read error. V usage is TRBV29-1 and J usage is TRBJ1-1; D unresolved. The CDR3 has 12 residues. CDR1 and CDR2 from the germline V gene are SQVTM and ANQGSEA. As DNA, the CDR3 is TGCAGCTTAAAAGATAGGAGGACTGATGCTTTCTTT. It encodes CSLKDRRTDAFF.

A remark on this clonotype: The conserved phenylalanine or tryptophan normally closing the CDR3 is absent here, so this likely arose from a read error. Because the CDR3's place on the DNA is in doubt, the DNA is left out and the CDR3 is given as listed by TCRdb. Here the CDR3 reads CSARDMPYEQYI. The rearrangement joins TRBV29-1 to TRBJ2-7; the D call of TRBD1 is as the table states it, not checked on the DNA. Both ends counted, the CDR3 spans 12 residues. Germline V gene data show CDR1 as SQVTM and CDR2 as ANQGSEA.

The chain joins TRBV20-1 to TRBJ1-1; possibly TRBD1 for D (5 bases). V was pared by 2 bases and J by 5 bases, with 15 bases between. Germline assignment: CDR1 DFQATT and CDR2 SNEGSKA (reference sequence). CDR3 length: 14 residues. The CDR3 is CSARSPGVGTEAFF. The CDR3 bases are TGCAGTGCTAGAAGTCCGGGGGTAGGAACTGAAGCTTTCTTT.

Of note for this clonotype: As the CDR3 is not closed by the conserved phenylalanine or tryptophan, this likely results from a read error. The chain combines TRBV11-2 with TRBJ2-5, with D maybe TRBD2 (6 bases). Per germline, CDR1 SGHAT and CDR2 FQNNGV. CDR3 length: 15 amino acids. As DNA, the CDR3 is TGTGCCAACAGCTATAGCGGTAGCTCCCAAGAGACCCAGTACTCC. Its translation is CANSYSGSSQETQYS.

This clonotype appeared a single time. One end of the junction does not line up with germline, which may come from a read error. This CDR3 is CASSPGRLREKLFF. The CDR3 DNA reads as TGTGCTAGCAGCCCGGGACGGCTGAGAGAAAAACTGTTTTTT. The rearrangement uses TRBV12-3 or TRBV12-4 and TRBJ1-4; TRBD1 might be the D (5 bases). CDR3 length: 14 residues.

CDR3 DNA: TGCAGCGTTGCTACCAGCGGGAGAATAGGTACGCAGTATTTT. Translating it yields CSVATSGRIGTQYF. The chain uses TRBV29-1 and TRBJ2-3; 8 positions agree with TRBD2. Germline V CDR1 and CDR2: SQVTM, ANQGSEA. This CDR3 comprises 14 residues. The ends lost 4 bases at V and 8 bases at J; junction bases unmatched: 11.

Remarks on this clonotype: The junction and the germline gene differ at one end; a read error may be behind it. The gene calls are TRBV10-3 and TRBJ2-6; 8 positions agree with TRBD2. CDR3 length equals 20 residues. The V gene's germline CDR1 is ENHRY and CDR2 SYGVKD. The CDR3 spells CVISEHETSVKDSGANVLTF. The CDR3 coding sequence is TGTGTCATCAGTGAACATGAGACTAGCGTGAAGGACTCTGGGGCCAACGTCCTGACTTTC.

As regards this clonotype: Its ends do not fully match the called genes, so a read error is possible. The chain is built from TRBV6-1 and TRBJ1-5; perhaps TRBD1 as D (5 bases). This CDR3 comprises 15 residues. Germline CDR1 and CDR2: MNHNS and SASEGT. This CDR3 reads CANSELRQSSQLQHF. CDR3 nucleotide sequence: TGTGCCAACAGTGAATTACGACAGAGTTCTCAGCTCCAGCATTTT.

This chain's CDR3 is CASSFGGRVDEKLFF. CDR3 DNA sequence: TGTGCCAGCAGCTTCGGAGGCAGGGTGGATGAAAAACTGTTTTTT. V gene TRBV5-8 combines with J gene TRBJ1-4, with D tentatively TRBD1 (5 bases). Trimming pared 2 bases from V and 6 bases from J, leaving 14 bases between. Per the germline V gene, CDR1 is SGHTS and CDR2 is YDEGEE. This CDR3 has 15 residues.

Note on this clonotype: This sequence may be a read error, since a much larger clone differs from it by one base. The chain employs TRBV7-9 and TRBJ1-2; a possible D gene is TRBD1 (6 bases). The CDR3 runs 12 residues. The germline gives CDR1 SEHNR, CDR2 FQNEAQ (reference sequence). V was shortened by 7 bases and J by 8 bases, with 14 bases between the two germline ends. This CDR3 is CASIKGGYGYTF. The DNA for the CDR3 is TGTGCCAGCATCAAAGGGGGTTACGGCTACACCTTC. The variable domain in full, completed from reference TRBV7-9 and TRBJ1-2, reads DTGVSQNPRHKITKRGQNVTFRCDPISEHNRLYWYRQTLGQGPEFLTYFQNEAQLEKSRLLSDRFSAERPKGSFSTLEIQRTEQGDSAMYLCASIKGGYGYTFGSGTRLTVV.

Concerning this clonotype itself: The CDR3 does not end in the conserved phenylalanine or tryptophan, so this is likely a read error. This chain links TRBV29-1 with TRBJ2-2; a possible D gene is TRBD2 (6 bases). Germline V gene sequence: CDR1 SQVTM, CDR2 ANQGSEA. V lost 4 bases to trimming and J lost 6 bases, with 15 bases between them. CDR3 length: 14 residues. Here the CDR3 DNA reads TGCAGCGTTGGTCGCGGGGCGGTTGCCGGGGAGCTGTTTATT. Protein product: CSVGRGAVAGELFI.

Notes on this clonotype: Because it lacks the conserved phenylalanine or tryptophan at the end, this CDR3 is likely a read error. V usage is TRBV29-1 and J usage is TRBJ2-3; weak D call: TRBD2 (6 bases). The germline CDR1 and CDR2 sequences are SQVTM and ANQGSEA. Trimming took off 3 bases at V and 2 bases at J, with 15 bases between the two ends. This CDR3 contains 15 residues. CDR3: CSVDASGGITDTQYY. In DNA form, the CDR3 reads TGCAGCGTTGATGCTTCTGGCGGGATCACAGATACGCAGTATTAT.

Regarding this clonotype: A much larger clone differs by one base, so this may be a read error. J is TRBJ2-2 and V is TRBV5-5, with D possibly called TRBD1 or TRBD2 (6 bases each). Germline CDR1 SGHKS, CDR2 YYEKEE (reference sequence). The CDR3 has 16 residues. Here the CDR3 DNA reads TGTGCCAGCAGCCCGGGGGCGGACTCCTTCGGCGGGGAGCTGGTTTTT. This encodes CASSPGADSFGGELVF.

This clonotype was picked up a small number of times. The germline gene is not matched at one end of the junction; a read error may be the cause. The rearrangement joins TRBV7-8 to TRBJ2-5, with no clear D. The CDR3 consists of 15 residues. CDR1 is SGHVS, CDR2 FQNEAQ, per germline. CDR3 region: CASSLRDFRRETQYF. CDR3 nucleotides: TGTGCCAGCAGCCTTAGAGATTTCCGTCGAGAGACTCAGTACTTC. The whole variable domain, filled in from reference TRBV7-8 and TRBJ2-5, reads GAGVSQSPRYKVAKRGQDVALRCDPISGHVSLFWYQQALGQGPEFLTYFQNEAQLDKSGLPSDRFFAERPEGSVSTLKIQRTQQEDSAVYLCASSLRDFRRETQYFGPGTRLLVL.

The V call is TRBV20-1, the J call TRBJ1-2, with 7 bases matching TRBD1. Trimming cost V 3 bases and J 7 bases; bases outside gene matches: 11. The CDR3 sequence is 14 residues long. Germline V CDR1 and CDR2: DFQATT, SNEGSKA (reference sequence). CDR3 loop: CSASPTGLMGGYTF. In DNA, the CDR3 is TGCAGTGCTAGTCCGACAGGGCTAATGGGTGGCTACACCTTC.

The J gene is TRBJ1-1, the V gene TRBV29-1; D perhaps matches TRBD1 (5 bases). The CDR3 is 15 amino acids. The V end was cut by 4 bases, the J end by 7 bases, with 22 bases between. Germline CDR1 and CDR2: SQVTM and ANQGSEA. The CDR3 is CSVGGGGGVLNEAFF. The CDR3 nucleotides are TGCAGCGTTGGAGGAGGTGGGGGGGTTCTAAATGAAGCTTTCTTT.

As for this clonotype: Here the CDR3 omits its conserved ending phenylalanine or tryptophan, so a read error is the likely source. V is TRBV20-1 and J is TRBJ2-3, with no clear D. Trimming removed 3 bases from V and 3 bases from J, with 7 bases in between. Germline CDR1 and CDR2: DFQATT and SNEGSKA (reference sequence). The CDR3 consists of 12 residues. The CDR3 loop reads CSASTVTDTQYL. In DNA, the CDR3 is TGCAGTGCTAGCACAGTGACAGATACGCAGTATTTG.

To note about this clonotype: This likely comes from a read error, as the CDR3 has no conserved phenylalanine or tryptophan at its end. CDR3: CSATGQGESYQQYL. DNA for the CDR3: TGCAGTGCTACGGGACAGGGTGAATCCTACCAGCAGTACCTC. V and J are TRBV20-1 and TRBJ2-7; 9 nucleotides line up with TRBD1. The CDR3 is 14 residues long. Germline V gene data show CDR1 as DFQATT and CDR2 as SNEGSKA (reference sequence).

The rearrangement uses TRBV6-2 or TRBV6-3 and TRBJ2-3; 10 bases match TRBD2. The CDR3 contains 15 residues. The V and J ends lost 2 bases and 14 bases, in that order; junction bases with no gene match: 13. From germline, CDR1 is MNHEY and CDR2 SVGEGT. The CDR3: CASSYQTSGSDTRYF. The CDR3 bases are TGTGCCAGCAGTTACCAGACTAGCGGGTCAGATACACGGTATTTT.

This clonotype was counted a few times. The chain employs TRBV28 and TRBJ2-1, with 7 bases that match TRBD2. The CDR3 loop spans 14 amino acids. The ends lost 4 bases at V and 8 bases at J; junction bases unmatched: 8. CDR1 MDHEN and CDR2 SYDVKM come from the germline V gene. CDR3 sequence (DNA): TGTGCCAGCAGTTGGGGGAGGGCCCTCGATGAGCAGTTCTTC. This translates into CASSWGRALDEQFF.

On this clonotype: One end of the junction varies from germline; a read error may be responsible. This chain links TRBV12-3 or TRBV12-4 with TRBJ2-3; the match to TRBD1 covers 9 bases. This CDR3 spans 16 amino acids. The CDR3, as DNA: TGTGCCAGCAGTCTGACCGGGACAGGGAGGACAGATACGAAGTATTTT. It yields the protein CASSLTGTGRTDTKYF.

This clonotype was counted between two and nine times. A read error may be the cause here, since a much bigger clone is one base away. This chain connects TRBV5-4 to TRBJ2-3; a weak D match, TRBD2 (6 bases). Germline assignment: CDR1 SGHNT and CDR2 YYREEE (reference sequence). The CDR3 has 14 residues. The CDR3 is CANSLREESDTQYF. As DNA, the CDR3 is TGTGCCAACAGCTTGAGGGAGGAGTCAGATACGCAGTATTTT.

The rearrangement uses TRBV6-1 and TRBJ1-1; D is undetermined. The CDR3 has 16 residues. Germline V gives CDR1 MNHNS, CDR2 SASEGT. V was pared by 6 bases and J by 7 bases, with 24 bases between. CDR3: CASSQEFWRVKNEAFF. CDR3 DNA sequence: TGTGCCAGCAGCCAGGAATTTTGGAGGGTGAAAAATGAAGCTTTCTTT.

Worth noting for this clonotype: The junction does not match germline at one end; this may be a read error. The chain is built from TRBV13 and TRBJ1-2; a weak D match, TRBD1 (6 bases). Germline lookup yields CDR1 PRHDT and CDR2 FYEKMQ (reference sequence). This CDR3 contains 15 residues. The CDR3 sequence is CASNHRGQGKFGYTF. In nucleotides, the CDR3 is TGTGCTAGCAACCACCGAGGGCAGGGGAAATTTGGCTACACCTTC.